These 30 T cell receptor beta chains originate from one sample sequenced in a study of blood T cell repertoires in COVID-19. Measured with immunoSEQ multiplex PCR; TCRdb has only the in-frame clones, and not every one. The sample includes 130,000 to 150,000 clones, about four fifths seen only once; the top ten take approximately 10%. Sample: PBMCs or T cells enriched from blood (not recorded which). The receptors stem from a man aged 50-59 years who had recovered from COVID-19.

A few counts support this clone. V is TRBV5-1 and J is TRBJ1-1; D is perhaps TRBD1 (5 bases). Trimming took 5 bases from V and 0 from J, leaving 17 bases between them. This CDR3 is built from 16 residues. Germline CDR1 reads SGHRS; CDR2 reads YFSETQ. The CDR3 coding sequence is TGCGCCAGCAGGGCGGCGGGACTCCTAATGAACACTGAAGCTTTCTTT. Its protein product is CASRAAGLLMNTEAFF.

The chain uses TRBV6-6 and TRBJ1-6, with a tentative D call TRBD1 (5 bases). V gave up 6 bases and J gave up 4 bases, with 16 bases separating them. Germline-derived CDR1 and CDR2 are MNHNY and SVGAGI (reference sequence). The length of the CDR3 is 16 residues. CDR3 amino acids: CASSPTAGRYNSPLHF. CDR3 nucleotides: TGTGCCAGCAGCCCCACGGCAGGGCGATATAATTCACCCCTCCACTTT.

This rearrangement joins TRBV7-2 to TRBJ2-7; unclear D gene. Germline CDR1 SGHTA, CDR2 FQGNSA. The CDR3 runs to 15 residues. Deletions cut 5 bases from V and 0 bases from J, with 14 bases between. The CDR3 is CASSRGLLFSYEQYF. The DNA of the CDR3 is TGTGCCAGCAGCAGAGGCCTGCTTTTCTCCTACGAGCAGTACTTC. Variable domain in full (rest from reference TRBV7-2 and TRBJ2-7): GAGVSQSPSNKVTEKGKDVELRCDPISGHTALYWYRQSLGQGLEFLIYFQGNSAPDKSGLPSDRFSAERTGGSVSTLTIQRTQQEDSAVYLCASSRGLLFSYEQYFGPGTRLTVT.

CDR3 coding DNA: TGTGCCAGCAGTTTCGCGGGGGTAGGATACAATGAGCAGTTCTTC. This sequence encodes CASSFAGVGYNEQFF. This rearrangement joins TRBV27 to TRBJ2-1; 7 bases are shared with TRBD2. The junction had 6 bases not matched to a gene; V was cut back by 3 bases and J by 4 bases. Germline CDR1 and CDR2: MNHEY and SMNVEV (reference sequence). The CDR3 consists of 15 residues.

The CDR3 here is CASNPGQGNYEQYF. The DNA for the CDR3 is TGTGCCAGTAACCCGGGACAGGGGAACTACGAGCAGTACTTC. The chain links TRBV19 to TRBJ2-7, with 10 bases matching TRBD1. The junction had 6 bases not matched to a gene; V was cut back by 7 bases and J by 3 bases. Germline-derived CDR1 and CDR2 are LNHDA and SQIVND (reference sequence). The CDR3 loop spans 14 amino acids.

CDR3 sequence (DNA): TGTGCCAGCTCACCAAGGACTAGCGGTGGTGAGCAGTACTTC. Translated: CASSPRTSGGEQYF. The gene calls are TRBV18 and TRBJ2-7, with TRBD2 identical over 10 bases. Germline-derived CDR1 and CDR2 are KGHSH and LQKENI. After removal of 2 bases from V and 7 bases from J, the junction contained 5 bases not matched to a gene. The CDR3 sequence is 14 residues long.

The V and J genes are TRBV6-1 and TRBJ1-3, with D tentatively TRBD1 (6 bases). Germline values: CDR1 MNHNS, CDR2 SASEGT. There are 14 residues in the CDR3. The ends were cut back, 3 bases at V and 5 bases at J, with 11 bases in the middle. This CDR3 is CASSDADRRNTIYF. The DNA of the CDR3 is TGTGCCAGCAGTGACGCCGACAGGCGAAACACCATATATTTT.

The V gene is TRBV6-6, the J gene TRBJ1-1; no definite D call. V dropped 5 bases and J dropped 1 base, with 11 bases sitting between them. This CDR3 has 14 amino acids. The germline CDR1 and CDR2 sequences are MNHNY and SVGAGI (reference sequence). Written as DNA, the CDR3 is TGTGCCAGCAGTATAAAGAGGGCGAACACTGAAGCTTTCTTT. Amino acid sequence: CASSIKRANTEAFF.

This clone was picked up one time. This chain joins TRBV7-2 and TRBJ2-7; the D is unclear. Germline V lookup: CDR1 SGHTA, CDR2 FQGNSA. The V and J ends lost 0 bases and 2 bases respectively, with 11 bases between them. The CDR3 length is 15 residues. The CDR3 spells CASSLAQNIAYEQYF. The CDR3, as DNA: TGTGCCAGCAGCTTAGCGCAGAACATCGCCTACGAGCAGTACTTC.

This rearrangement joins TRBV5-4 to TRBJ2-3, with 8 bases aligning to TRBD2. This CDR3 has 15 residues. In germline, CDR1 is SGHNT, CDR2 YYREEE (reference sequence). With V trimmed by 4 bases and J by 4 bases, 8 bases remained unmatched. Here the CDR3 DNA reads TGTGCCAGCAGCCCGTCAGCGGGGGCCTCAGATACGCAGTATTTT. Translating it yields CASSPSAGASDTQYF.

This chain connects TRBV7-2 to TRBJ2-3; 7 nucleotides agree with TRBD2. Germline V gene data show CDR1 as SGHTA and CDR2 as FQGNSA. V was clipped by 3 bases and J by 4 bases; unmatched bases: 19. The length of the CDR3 is 19 residues. In nucleotides, the CDR3 is TGTGCCAGCAGCTTCGGTGCCAGCCAGCGGGGTCGGTGGGCAGATACGCAGTATTTT. Encoded protein: CASSFGASQRGRWADTQYF.

The chain employs TRBV28 and TRBJ1-1, with a tentative D call TRBD1 (6 bases). V shed 2 bases and J shed 3 bases, with 10 bases lying between them. The CDR3 consists of 14 residues. Germline CDR1 and CDR2: MDHEN and SYDVKM. CDR3 DNA: TGTGCCAGCAGTTTAGGGGACAAATACACTGAAGCTTTCTTT. This sequence encodes CASSLGDKYTEAFF.

V gene TRBV11-2 combines with J gene TRBJ2-3, with D perhaps matching TRBD2 (6 bases). The CDR3 length is 16 residues. In germline, CDR1 is SGHAT, CDR2 FQNNGV. The ends were cut back, 2 bases at V and 5 bases at J, with 17 bases in the middle. In DNA, the CDR3 is TGTGCCAGCAGCTTATTTTCCGGGGGACTGAGAGATACGCAGTATTTT. Amino acids: CASSLFSGGLRDTQYF.

The chain employs TRBV21-1 and TRBJ1-2; the table gives TRBD1 as D, unverified against the DNA. TRBV21-1 is given as a pseudogene. CDR3 size: 15 residues. This CDR3 reads CASSSLRGRVYGYTF. The CDR3 DNA reads as TGTGCCAGCAGCAGCCTCAGGGGGCGGGTCTATGGCTACACCTTC.

The chain joins TRBV6-2 or TRBV6-3 to TRBJ2-3, with TRBD2 matching 11 bases. Trimming removed 3 bases from V and 5 bases from J; junction bases left unmatched: 4. Germline V lookup: CDR1 MNHEY, CDR2 SVGEGT. The CDR3 totals 15 residues. CDR3 DNA: TGTGCCAGCAGTTATCTTAGCGGGGGGGGAGATACGCAGTATTTT. It encodes CASSYLSGGGDTQYF.

Here the CDR3 reads CASSLGQGKTEAFF. The CDR3 nucleotides read TGTGCCAGCAGCTTAGGACAGGGGAAGACTGAAGCTTTCTTT. This chain links TRBV7-2 with TRBJ1-1; TRBD1 agrees at 8 bases. There are 14 residues in the CDR3. The V gene end was trimmed by 1 base and the J gene end by 5 bases; junction bases not matched to a gene: 3. Germline values: CDR1 SGHTA, CDR2 FQGNSA.

This chain joins TRBV14 and TRBJ1-6; 7 nucleotides match TRBD1. In germline, CDR1 is SGHDN, CDR2 FVKESK. The CDR3 extends over 14 amino acids. V shed 0 bases and J 11 bases; nucleotides not matched to a gene: 4. CDR3 loop: CASSQEGGAAPLHF. CDR3 bases: TGTGCCAGCAGCCAAGAAGGGGGCGCCGCACCCCTCCACTTT.

This chain connects TRBV7-2 to TRBJ2-3, with D unresolved. From germline, CDR1 is SGHTA and CDR2 FQGNSA. V was trimmed by 5 bases and J by 3 bases, leaving 18 bases between them. There are 16 residues in the CDR3. The DNA for the CDR3 is TGTGCCAGCAGCCCCCTTCGTTTGGGCAGGACAGATACGCAGTATTTT. This translates into CASSPLRLGRTDTQYF.

This chain joins TRBV3-1 (or the pseudogene TRBV3-2) and TRBJ2-5; a possible D gene is TRBD2 (5 bases). This CDR3 has 13 residues. The germline CDR1 and CDR2 sequences are LGHDT and YNNKEL (reference sequence). V lost 2 bases and J lost 5, with 9 bases in between. CDR3: CASSQFSVETQYF. CDR3 nucleotides: TGTGCCAGCAGCCAATTTAGCGTGGAGACCCAGTACTTC.

The CDR3 sequence: CASSDYRGTGANVLTF. The CDR3 DNA is TGTGCCAGCAGTGACTATCGGGGGACCGGGGCCAACGTCCTGACTTTC. J is TRBJ2-6 and V is TRBV6-4, with D perhaps matching TRBD2 (6 bases). The CDR3 spans 16 residues. V dropped 1 base and J dropped 4 bases, with 11 bases sitting between them. The germline V gene encodes CDR1 MRHNA and CDR2 SNTAGT.

This sequence joins TRBV4-1 and TRBJ1-2; D is ambiguous. Per the germline V gene, CDR1 is MGHRA and CDR2 is YSYEKL. CDR3 length: 13 residues. Trimming removed 0 bases at V and 6 bases at J, with 8 bases between. CDR3 coding DNA: TGCGCCAGCAGCCAAGATAGCGCAAATGGCTACACCTTC. Encoded protein: CASSQDSANGYTF.

This rearrangement joins TRBV4-3 to TRBJ1-1; possible D gene TRBD1, 5 bases. V gave up 1 base and J gave up 1 base, with 7 bases separating them. CDR3 size: 14 residues. Germline V CDR1 and CDR2: LGHNA, YSLEER. CDR3 loop: CASSQGQSNTEAFF. CDR3 sequence (DNA): TGCGCCAGCAGCCAAGGACAGTCGAACACTGAAGCTTTCTTT.

DNA of the CDR3: TGCGCCAGCAGCTCTCGGGACAGGTCCTATAATTCACCCCTCCACTTT. This translates into CASSSRDRSYNSPLHF. V usage is TRBV5-1 and J usage is TRBJ1-6; 8 bases align to TRBD1. Germline CDR1 is SGHRS and CDR2 is YFSETQ. The length of the CDR3 is 16 residues. Trimming took 3 bases from V and 1 from J; bases not matched to a gene: 3.

This clone was observed once. The CDR3 loop reads CASSQERVGELYEQYF. CDR3 nucleotide sequence: TGCGCCAGCAGCCAAGAGCGTGTAGGAGAACTTTACGAGCAGTACTTC. The J gene is TRBJ2-7, the V gene TRBV4-1; D is uncertain. The CDR3 consists of 16 residues. Germline V gene sequence: CDR1 MGHRA, CDR2 YSYEKL. Between the trimmed V and J ends, which lost 0 bases and 4 bases, there was a span of 16 bases.

In its sample, this clone was seen once. The V and J genes are TRBV5-1 and TRBJ1-3; unclear D gene. V lost 4 bases and J lost 0, with 14 bases in between. The germline CDR1 and CDR2 sequences are SGHRS and YFSETQ. The CDR3 totals 16 residues. The DNA of the CDR3 is TGCGCCAGCAGCGCGGGTCCTCCGATCTCTGGAAACACCATATATTTT. Its translation: CASSAGPPISGNTIYF.

This rearrangement joins TRBV4-1 to TRBJ1-6; D is unclear. V was trimmed by 1 base and J by 7 bases, leaving 5 bases between them. The germline V gene encodes CDR1 MGHRA and CDR2 YSYEKL. The CDR3 totals 13 residues. CDR3 region: CASSQGRNSPLHF. CDR3 bases: TGCGCCAGCAGCCAAGGGCGGAATTCACCCCTCCACTTT.

J is TRBJ2-3 and V is TRBV5-1; D is perhaps TRBD2 (6 bases). The CDR3 extends over 13 amino acids. Trimming took 0 bases from V and 11 from J, leaving 13 bases between them. The V gene's germline CDR1 is SGHRS and CDR2 YFSETQ. The CDR3 region is CASSLGLGGKQYF. The DNA of the CDR3 is TGCGCCAGCAGCTTGGGGTTGGGCGGGAAGCAGTATTTT.

V and J are TRBV18 and TRBJ1-2; 7 positions match TRBD1. V lost 5 bases to trimming and J lost 0 bases; unmatched junction nucleotides: 3. The CDR3 is 14 residues long. CDR1 is KGHSH, CDR2 LQKENI, per germline. The CDR3 is CASSRDRANYGYTF. The CDR3 nucleotides are TGTGCCAGCTCAAGGGACAGAGCTAACTATGGCTACACCTTC.

V is TRBV7-8 and J is TRBJ2-7, with TRBD1 as a possible D gene (6 bases). The CDR3 runs 12 residues. Germline-derived CDR1 and CDR2 are SGHVS and FQNEAQ. Trimming pared 1 base from V and 6 bases from J, leaving 7 bases between. The CDR3 sequence is CASSLGGLEQYF. The CDR3 DNA sequence: TGTGCCAGCAGCTTAGGGGGGCTCGAGCAGTACTTC.

V gene TRBV28 combines with J gene TRBJ1-5; no firm D call. Trimming took 2 bases from V and 0 from J, leaving 5 bases between them. The germline V gene encodes CDR1 MDHEN and CDR2 SYDVKM. This CDR3 comprises 14 residues. The CDR3 region has the DNA TGTGCCAGCAGTTTAACGGGTAGCAATCAGCCCCAGCATTTT. As protein: CASSLTGSNQPQHF.